This TCR beta chain was identified in a study of blood T cell repertoires in COVID-19. Study at large: The samples span acute and convalescent COVID-19 from the United States, Italy and Spain.

V shed 4 bases, J shed 2 bases, and the junction held 2 bases outside the gene matches. Germline CDR1 is SGHVS and CDR2 is FNYEAQ. This CDR3 spans 16 amino acids. In the authors' methods: Quantification of nucleated cells was approximated via reference gene primer amplification. Profiling relied on immunoSEQ multiplex PCR, and the TCRdb table lists in-frame clones only, not all of them. V and J calls and clone size follow that table, whereas D and trimming were derived from the DNA. Altogether roughly 260,000 clones are present, roughly 87% being singletons, with the ten largest covering about 2.2%. This sequence originates from a woman between 45 and 65 years old who had recovered from COVID-19. This sequence joins TRBV7-6 and TRBJ2-7; 16 nucleotides match TRBD2. The sequenced sample was peripheral blood. CDR3 residues: CASSSGLAGGPYEQYF. The CDR3 DNA is TGTGCCAGCAGCTCGGGACTAGCGGGAGGGCCCTACGAGCAGTACTTC.